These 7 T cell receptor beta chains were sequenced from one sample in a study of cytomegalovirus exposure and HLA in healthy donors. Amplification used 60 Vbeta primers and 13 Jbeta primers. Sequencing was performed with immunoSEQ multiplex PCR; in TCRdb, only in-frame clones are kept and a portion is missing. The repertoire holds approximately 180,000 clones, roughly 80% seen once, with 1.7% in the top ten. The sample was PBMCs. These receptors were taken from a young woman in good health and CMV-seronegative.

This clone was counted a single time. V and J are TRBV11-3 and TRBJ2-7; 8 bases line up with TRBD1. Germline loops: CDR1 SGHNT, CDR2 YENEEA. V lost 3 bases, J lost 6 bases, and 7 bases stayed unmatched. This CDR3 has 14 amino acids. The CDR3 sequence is CASSLGQGAGEQYF. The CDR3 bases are TGTGCCAGCAGCTTGGGCCAGGGGGCTGGCGAGCAGTACTTC. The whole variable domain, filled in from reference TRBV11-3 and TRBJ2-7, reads EAGVVQSPRYKIIEKKQPVAFWCNPISGHNTLYWYLQNLGQGPELLIRYENEEAVDDSQLPKDRFSAERLKGVDSTLKIQPAELGDSAVYLCASSLGQGAGEQYFGPGTRLTVT.

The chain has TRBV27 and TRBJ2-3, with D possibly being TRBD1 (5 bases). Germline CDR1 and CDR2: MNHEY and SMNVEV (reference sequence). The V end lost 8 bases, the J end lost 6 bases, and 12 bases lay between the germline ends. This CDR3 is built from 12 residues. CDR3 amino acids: CASSTRGDTQYF. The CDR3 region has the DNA TGTGCCAGCTCTACAAGGGGTGATACGCAGTATTTT.

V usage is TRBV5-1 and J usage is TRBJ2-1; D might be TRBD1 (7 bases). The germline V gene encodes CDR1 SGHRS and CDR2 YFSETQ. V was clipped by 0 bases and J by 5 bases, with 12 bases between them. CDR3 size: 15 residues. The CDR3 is CASSLGQGGHNEQFF. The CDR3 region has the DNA TGCGCCAGCAGCTTGGGGCAGGGGGGCCACAATGAGCAGTTCTTC.

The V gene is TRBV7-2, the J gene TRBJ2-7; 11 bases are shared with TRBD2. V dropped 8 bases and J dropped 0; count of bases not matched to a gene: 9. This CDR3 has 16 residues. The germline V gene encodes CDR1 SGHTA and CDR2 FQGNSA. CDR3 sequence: CASGTSGSLVSYEQYF. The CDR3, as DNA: TGTGCCAGCGGTACTAGCGGGAGTTTAGTCTCCTACGAGCAGTACTTC.

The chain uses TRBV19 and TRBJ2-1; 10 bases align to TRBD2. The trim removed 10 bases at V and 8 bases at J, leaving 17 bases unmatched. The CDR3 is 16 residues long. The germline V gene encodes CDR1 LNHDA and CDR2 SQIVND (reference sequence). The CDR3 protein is CATSPLQLAGSDEQFF. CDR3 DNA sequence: TGTGCCACCTCACCGCTGCAACTAGCGGGATCAGATGAGCAGTTCTTC.

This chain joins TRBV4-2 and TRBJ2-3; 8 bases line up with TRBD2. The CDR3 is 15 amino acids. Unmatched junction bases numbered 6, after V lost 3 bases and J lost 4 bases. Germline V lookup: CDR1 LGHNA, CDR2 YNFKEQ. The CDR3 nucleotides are TGTGCCAGCAGCCATGTGCGGGAGGTTGCAGATACGCAGTATTTT. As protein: CASSHVREVADTQYF.

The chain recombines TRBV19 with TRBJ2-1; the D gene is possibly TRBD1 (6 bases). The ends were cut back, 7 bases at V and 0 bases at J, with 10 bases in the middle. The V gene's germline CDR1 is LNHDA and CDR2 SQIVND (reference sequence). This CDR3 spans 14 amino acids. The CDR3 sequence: CASNPGASYNEQFF. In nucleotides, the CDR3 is TGTGCCAGTAACCCAGGGGCCTCCTACAATGAGCAGTTCTTC.